Below, 11 T cell receptor beta chains from the same sample are listed, as sequenced in a study of blood T cells in healthy people across ages. The use of a sample-barcoded 5' primer and a J-beta primer mix characterized a second PCR of roughly 7 to 12 cycles. A single record per CDR3 protein comes from TCRdb applying MiXCR to the 5' RACE reads. The data hold fewer than 900,000 distinct CDR3 sequences, with 40% to 45% observed a single time. Sequences were obtained from blood. These receptor sequences come from a woman in her sixties in good health.

The rearrangement links TRBV6-1 to TRBJ1-4, with 10 bases aligning to TRBD1. The CDR3 runs to 15 residues. Germline CDR1 MNHNS, CDR2 SASEGT. The V gene end was trimmed by 5 bases and the J gene end by 8 bases; junction bases not matched to a gene: 8. This chain's CDR3 is CASSPRTGGEEKLFF. The DNA of the CDR3 is TGTGCCAGCAGTCCCCGGACAGGGGGTGAGGAAAAACTGTTTTTT.

The genes are TRBV2 and TRBJ1-2; D remains ambiguous. Trimming left V 5 bases short and J 6 bases short, with 7 bases between. The CDR3 loop spans 11 amino acids. Germline lookup yields CDR1 SNHLY and CDR2 FYNNEI. The CDR3 DNA follows: TGTGCCAGCAGTCTCGTCGATGGCTACACCTTC. It codes for CASSLVDGYTF.

Concerning this clonotype: Given a much more abundant clone one base away, this may be a read error. This sequence joins TRBV12-3 or TRBV12-4 and TRBJ1-4; the D gene is possibly TRBD1 (5 bases). The CDR3 is 16 residues long. The CDR3 coding sequence is TGTGCCAGCAGTGGGACGCTGGGTGCAACTAGTGAAAAACTGTTTTTT. Residues: CASSGTLGATSEKLFF.

The rearrangement uses TRBV12-3 or TRBV12-4 and TRBJ1-1, with D possibly being TRBD1 (5 bases). Trimming removed 10 bases at V and 5 bases at J, with 11 bases between. This CDR3 is 11 amino acids long. The CDR3 region has the DNA TGTGCCACCTGGGGGGGAACTGAAGCTTTCTTT. Protein sequence: CATWGGTEAFF.

The rearrangement uses TRBV2 and TRBJ2-3; 9 bases fit TRBD2. Germline CDR1 and CDR2: SNHLY and FYNNEI. Germline trimming cut 4 bases from V and 3 bases from J; bases unmatched to any gene: 5. This CDR3 contains 15 residues. In DNA, the CDR3 is TGTGCCAGCAGTGTTAGCGGGAGAAGGACAGATACGCAGTATTTT. Residues: CASSVSGRRTDTQYF. The full variable domain, its missing parts supplied by reference TRBV2 and TRBJ2-3, is EPEVTQTPSHQVTQMGQEVILRCVPISNHLYFYWYRQILGQKVEFLVSFYNNEISEKSEIFDDQFSVERPDGSNFTLKIRSTKLEDSAMYFCASSVSGRRTDTQYFGPGTRLTVL.

The rearrangement links TRBV11-2 to TRBJ2-1; 9 positions match TRBD1. Germline V CDR1 and CDR2: SGHAT, FQNNGV. The CDR3 spans 14 residues. Unmatched junction bases numbered 9, after V lost 5 bases and J lost 10 bases. CDR3 in DNA: TGTGCCAGCAGCGCACAGGGGGCACAGGGGGAGCAGTTCTTC. Translating it yields CASSAQGAQGEQFF.

The V gene is TRBV6-2 or TRBV6-3, the J gene TRBJ2-4; D is ambiguous. There are 16 residues in the CDR3. V lost 5 bases and J 0 bases, leaving 14 bases between the germline ends. The germline CDR1 and CDR2 sequences are MNHEY and SVGEGT. DNA for the CDR3: TGTGCCAGCAGTCCGGTAGCAGTACTAGCCAAAAACATTCAGTACTTC. Amino acids: CASSPVAVLAKNIQYF.

The V gene is TRBV9, the J gene TRBJ2-1; the D call may be TRBD1 or TRBD2 (6 bases each). The better agreement between TRBJ2-7 and the DNA end casts doubt on the J call. Germline CDR1 reads SGDLS; CDR2 reads YYNGEE. CDR3 length: 15 residues. CDR3 loop: CASSVGGGTYNEQYF. In DNA, the CDR3 is TGTGCCAGCAGCGTAGGAGGGGGGACCTACAATGAGCAGTACTTC.

The CDR3 loop is CAIKGGRTGELFF. The CDR3 nucleotides read TGTGCCATCAAGGGAGGAAGGACCGGGGAGCTGTTTTTT. The chain is built from TRBV10-3 and TRBJ2-2, with a tentative D call TRBD2 (6 bases). The CDR3 covers 13 residues. V was clipped by 7 bases and J by 5 bases, with 11 bases between them. Germline-derived CDR1 and CDR2 are ENHRY and SYGVKD.

This clonotype was counted a few times. The CDR3 DNA sequence: TGTGCCAGCAGTCCCGGACGGAACTCTGGGGCCAACGTCCTGACTTTC. Amino acids: CASSPGRNSGANVLTF. This chain connects TRBV27 to TRBJ2-6; no definite D call. CDR1 and CDR2 from the germline V gene are MNHEY and SMNVEV (reference sequence). Trimming pared 5 bases from V and 0 bases from J, leaving 11 bases between. The CDR3 is made up of 16 amino acids.

This clonotype was seen only a few times. The chain joins TRBV5-1 to TRBJ2-2; tentative D call: TRBD2 (5 bases). The CDR3 spans 16 residues. Germline-derived CDR1 and CDR2 are SGHRS and YFSETQ. V was trimmed by 0 bases and J by 1 base, leaving 10 bases between them. This CDR3 reads CASSLDPAVNTGELFF. CDR3 bases: TGCGCCAGCAGCTTGGATCCAGCGGTGAACACCGGGGAGCTGTTTTTT.